This T cell receptor (beta chain) was obtained from a study of cytomegalovirus exposure and HLA in healthy donors. Comments on this clone: Its matching antigen is unknown.

Per the germline V gene, CDR1 is SGHVS and CDR2 is FNYEAQ. This CDR3 comprises 14 residues. Trimming took off 5 bases at V and 10 bases at J, with 20 bases between the two ends. Whole-study results and caveats: The study listed 150 to 200 cytomegalovirus-associated TCR beta chains.

The PCR employed 60 Vbeta primers together with 13 Jbeta primers. The protocol was immunoSEQ multiplex PCR, while the TCRdb copy is restricted to in-frame clones and leaves out a portion. The table includes tens of thousands of clones, around 62% detected once. The TCR comes from a woman in her 30s in good health and CMV-seropositive. What was sequenced was PBMCs. The chain is built from TRBV7-6 and TRBJ1-2, with D perhaps matching TRBD1 (6 bases). The CDR3 coding sequence is TGTGCCAGCAGCATTAACCCAGGGGCCGTATTCTACACCTTC. It codes for CASSINPGAVFYTF.